These 26 T cell receptor beta chains were sequenced from one sample in a study of CD8+ T cells in alopecia areata. After isolation, RNA underwent reverse transcription to generate cDNA as the sequencing template. TCRdb's table, derived via immunoSEQ multiplex PCR, lists solely in-frame clones and lacks some. The sample comprises over 200,000 clones, 64% of which are singletons, and roughly 4.2% rests with the top ten. Treatment described: oral pan-JAK inhibitor, 5-10 mg twice daily. Material: CD4+ T cells sorted from blood, obtained at week 4, from a patient treated with tofacitinib. The receptors here all came from a human donor with alopecia areata.

The rearrangement joins TRBV7-2 to TRBJ1-5, with unresolved D. The germline V gene has CDR1 SGHTA and CDR2 FQGNSA. The CDR3 length is 13 residues. V was cut by 5 bases and J by 7 bases, with 12 bases left in between. The CDR3 nucleotides are TGTGCCAGCAGCCCTTCTTTTGAGCAGCCCCAGCATTTT. Encoded protein: CASSPSFEQPQHF.

V and J are TRBV30 and TRBJ2-6, with D uncertain. V dropped 3 bases and J dropped 2 bases, with 8 bases sitting between them. Germline CDR1 reads GTSNPN; CDR2 reads SVGIG (reference sequence). The CDR3 totals 14 residues. CDR3 protein: CAWRMLAGANVLTF. The DNA for the CDR3 is TGTGCCTGGAGGATGCTCGCTGGGGCCAACGTCCTGACTTTC.

This clone appeared a few times. The V and J genes are TRBV20-1 and TRBJ1-1, with D perhaps TRBD1 (5 bases). The CDR3 totals 11 residues. Between the trimmed V and J ends, which lost 5 bases and 10 bases, there was a span of 14 bases. Per the germline V gene, CDR1 is DFQATT and CDR2 is SNEGSKA (reference sequence). CDR3 DNA: TGCAGTGCTGATTCAGGGATAGGAGCTTTCTTT. It specifies CSADSGIGAFF.

In the case of this clone: Other DNA sequences of this sample code for an identical CDR3. The chain employs TRBV18 and TRBJ2-5; D call uncertain. V lost 3 bases and J lost 2, with 1 base in between. The CDR3 sequence is 11 residues long. Per the germline V gene, CDR1 is KGHSH and CDR2 is LQKENI. Here the CDR3 reads CASSPQETQYF. The CDR3 bases are TGTGCCAGCTCACCGCAAGAGACCCAGTACTTC.

This clone has just a few counts. The chain joins TRBV6-1 to TRBJ1-1; possibly TRBD1 for D (5 bases). The CDR3 has 14 amino acids. Germline V gene sequence: CDR1 MNHNS, CDR2 SASEGT. The V gene lost 5 bases and the J gene lost 4 bases, with 14 bases spanning the gap. In nucleotides, the CDR3 is TGTGCCAGCAGTAACCCAGGGAGGAGCACTGAAGCTTTCTTT. It encodes CASSNPGRSTEAFF.

The chain is built from TRBV5-1 and TRBJ2-1; perhaps TRBD2 as D (5 bases). V gave up 4 bases and J gave up 8 bases, with 13 bases separating them. The CDR3 extends over 13 amino acids. Per germline, CDR1 SGHRS and CDR2 YFSETQ. In nucleotides, the CDR3 is TGCGCCAGCAGCCTATTAGGACTGGATGAGCAGTTCTTC. Its translation is CASSLLGLDEQFF.

The chain recombines TRBV2 with TRBJ2-5; no reliable D call. V lost 4 bases, J lost 6 bases, and 6 bases lay in between. The germline V gene encodes CDR1 SNHLY and CDR2 FYNNEI. The CDR3 spans 11 residues. This CDR3 is CASSGAQTQYF. The CDR3 DNA reads TGTGCCAGCAGTGGGGCGCAGACCCAGTACTTC. The full variable domain, its missing parts supplied by reference TRBV2 and TRBJ2-5, is EPEVTQTPSHQVTQMGQEVILRCVPISNHLYFYWYRQILGQKVEFLVSFYNNEISEKSEIFDDQFSVERPDGSNFTLKIRSTKLEDSAMYFCASSGAQTQYFGPGTRLLVL.

This chain joins TRBV30 and TRBJ1-5, with D perhaps matching TRBD1 (5 bases). Between the trimmed V and J ends, which lost 3 bases and 3 bases, there was a span of 9 bases. Germline CDR1 and CDR2: GTSNPN and SVGIG (reference sequence). CDR3 length equals 13 residues. The CDR3 reads CAWRGQNNQPQHF. CDR3 DNA: TGTGCCTGGAGGGGGCAGAACAATCAGCCCCAGCATTTT.

This clone appeared a few times. V is TRBV5-1 and J is TRBJ1-6; D is perhaps TRBD1 (5 bases). Trimming pared 1 base from V and 8 bases from J, leaving 16 bases between. The CDR3 sequence is 16 residues long. Per the germline V gene, CDR1 is SGHRS and CDR2 is YFSETQ. CDR3 sequence (DNA): TGCGCCAGCAGCTTGAGGGGCTGGGGCTGGGATTCACCCCTCCACTTT. Translating gives CASSLRGWGWDSPLHF.

On this clone: An end of the junction does not agree with germline; a read error may underlie this. The chain combines TRBV29-1 with TRBJ1-2, with D perhaps TRBD1 (5 bases). In germline, CDR1 is SQVTM, CDR2 ANQGSEA. The CDR3 is 10 residues long. The CDR3 DNA follows: TGCAGCGTTGGCCAATGGGGGGAAGCCTTC. Encoded protein: CSVGQWGEAF.

This sequence joins TRBV19 and TRBJ2-5; D is uncertain. The V gene's germline CDR1 is LNHDA and CDR2 SQIVND (reference sequence). The CDR3 runs to 13 residues. V lost 3 bases, J lost 4 bases, and 9 bases lay in between. For the CDR3, the DNA is TGTGCCAGTAGTATTACAGACGCAGAGACCCAGTACTTC. Amino acid sequence: CASSITDAETQYF.

This clone was detected once. The chain recombines TRBV27 with TRBJ1-1, with D possibly being TRBD1 (5 bases). V lost 8 bases and J lost 1, with 14 bases in between. This CDR3 is built from 14 residues. In germline, CDR1 is MNHEY, CDR2 SMNVEV (reference sequence). CDR3 protein: CASYRGARNTEAFF. The DNA of the CDR3 is TGTGCCAGCTACCGTGGGGCGCGGAACACTGAAGCTTTCTTT.

This clone was picked up a small number of times. The genes are TRBV29-1 and TRBJ1-1; D not resolved. Trimming removed 5 bases from V and 0 bases from J, with 10 bases in between. The CDR3 runs 13 residues. CDR1 and CDR2 (germline): SQVTM, ANQGSEA. The CDR3 spells CSVSEKMNTEAFF. CDR3 DNA sequence: TGCAGCGTTAGCGAGAAAATGAACACTGAAGCTTTCTTT.

J is TRBJ2-1 and V is TRBV19, with D perhaps being TRBD1 or TRBD2 (5 bases each). Trimming cost V 1 base and J 9 bases, with 7 bases left between them. Per the germline V gene, CDR1 is LNHDA and CDR2 is SQIVND (reference sequence). This CDR3 has 12 amino acids. CDR3 in amino acids: CASSIGGSEQFF. The CDR3 DNA is TGTGCCAGTAGTATAGGGGGGTCTGAGCAGTTCTTC. Complete variable domain (other parts from reference TRBV19 and TRBJ2-1): DGGITQSPKYLFRKEGQNVTLSCEQNLNHDAMYWYRQDPGQGLRLIYYSQIVNDFQKGDIAEGYSVSREKKESFPLTVTSAQKNPTAFYLCASSIGGSEQFFGPGTRLTVL.

The chain uses TRBV5-6 and TRBJ2-5, with 7 bases fitting TRBD2. Germline loops: CDR1 SGHDT, CDR2 YYEEEE. The ends lost 6 bases at V and 2 bases at J; junction bases unmatched: 10. The CDR3 extends over 15 amino acids. The CDR3 is CASTRAPSGQETQYF. The CDR3 DNA sequence: TGTGCCAGCACCCGGGCGCCTAGCGGACAAGAGACCCAGTACTTC.

The V and J genes are TRBV7-2 and TRBJ1-2, with D hard to call. Per the germline V gene, CDR1 is SGHTA and CDR2 is FQGNSA. The CDR3 totals 13 residues. V shed 1 base and J shed 8 bases, with 11 bases lying between them. The CDR3: CASSLDRFGGYTF. The DNA for the CDR3 is TGTGCCAGCAGCTTAGACAGATTCGGCGGCTACACCTTC.

The rearrangement uses TRBV9 and TRBJ2-6; D is tentatively TRBD1 or TRBD2 (5 bases each). V lost 7 bases to trimming and J lost 0 bases, with 8 bases between them. The V gene's germline CDR1 is SGDLS and CDR2 YYNGEE. This CDR3 is built from 14 residues. The CDR3 spells CASGTTSGANVLTF. The CDR3 DNA reads as TGTGCCAGCGGGACGACCTCTGGGGCCAACGTCCTGACTTTC.

This clone was observed a few times. Other DNA sequences of this sample code for an identical CDR3. V and J are TRBV19 and TRBJ1-2; no definite D call. V was shortened by 5 bases and J by 1 base, with 5 bases between the two germline ends. There are 12 residues in the CDR3. Germline assignment: CDR1 LNHDA and CDR2 SQIVND (reference sequence). The CDR3 DNA reads as TGTGCCAGTAGTCGTCTTAACTATGGCTACACCTTC. Translated: CASSRLNYGYTF.

The CDR3 coding sequence is TGTGCCAGCAGCTATCAGGGGGCCCTGAGCAATCAGCCCCAGCATTTT. Translated, it gives CASSYQGALSNQPQHF. The rearrangement uses TRBV7-2 and TRBJ1-5; TRBD1 aligns across 8 bases. V gave up 4 bases and J gave up 1 base; unmatched junction bases: 6. The CDR3 has 16 amino acids. Germline V gene sequence: CDR1 SGHTA, CDR2 FQGNSA.

The chain has TRBV19 and TRBJ1-6; 8 positions match TRBD1. The CDR3 runs 17 residues. Germline-derived CDR1 and CDR2 are LNHDA and SQIVND (reference sequence). After removal of 3 bases from V and 6 bases from J, the junction contained 10 bases not matched to a gene. The CDR3 DNA reads as TGTGCCAGTAGTATTGCAGGACAGGGAGTGGGTAATTCACCCCTCCACTTT. It codes for CASSIAGQGVGNSPLHF.

The CDR3: CASSKDIFGTDTQYF. The DNA of the CDR3 is TGTGCCAGCAGCAAAGACATTTTTGGAACAGATACGCAGTATTTT. The chain has TRBV21-1 and TRBJ2-3. TRBV21-1 is a pseudogene. The CDR3 length is 15 residues.

The J gene is TRBJ1-2, the V gene TRBV27; TRBD1 aligns across 7 bases. The V segment lost 3 bases and the J segment 8 bases; nucleotides outside the gene matches: 9. CDR1 and CDR2 (germline): MNHEY, SMNVEV (reference sequence). This CDR3 is built from 14 residues. The CDR3: CASSFSGQVLGYTF. Written as DNA, the CDR3 is TGTGCCAGCAGTTTCTCCGGACAGGTACTCGGCTACACCTTC.

The chain links TRBV6-5 to TRBJ2-3, with D unresolved. With 11 bases removed from V and 4 bases from J, the gap between germline ends came to 10 bases. Per the germline V gene, CDR1 is MNHEY and CDR2 is SVGAGI. There are 11 residues in the CDR3. The CDR3 nucleotides read TGTGCCGTTAGCTCAGCAGATACGCAGTATTTT. Translation: CAVSSADTQYF.

V is TRBV7-9 and J is TRBJ1-5; D might be TRBD1 (5 bases). Germline lookup yields CDR1 SEHNR and CDR2 FQNEAQ (reference sequence). The V and J ends lost 3 bases and 6 bases respectively, with 15 bases between them. The CDR3 is 15 residues long. For the CDR3, the DNA is TGTGCCAGCAGCTTCGGGACCGGCACCCCTCAGCCCCAGCATTTT. It translates to CASSFGTGTPQPQHF.

The CDR3 loop is CASSVGDRAETQYF. For the CDR3, the DNA is TGTGCCAGCAGCGTGGGGGACAGGGCGGAGACCCAGTACTTC. This chain uses TRBV9 with TRBJ2-5; 9 bases map to TRBD1. Germline CDR1 is SGDLS and CDR2 is YYNGEE. The CDR3 loop spans 14 amino acids. J gave up 5 bases and V 2 bases, and 4 bases lay outside the gene matches.

The rearrangement joins TRBV29-1 to TRBJ1-1, with D uncertain. CDR3 length equals 14 residues. Germline V CDR1 and CDR2: SQVTM, ANQGSEA. V lost 4 bases to trimming and J lost 0 bases, with 12 bases between them. CDR3 nucleotides: TGCAGCGTTGTGGGGAGTGGACTGAACACTGAAGCTTTCTTT. Translated: CSVVGSGLNTEAFF.